A selection of T cell receptor beta chains follows, all from one sample in a study of T cells after yellow fever vaccination. TCRdb fed the 5' RACE reads into MiXCR, producing one record per CDR3 protein. The sample holds 320,000 or so distinct CDR3 sequences; 8.1% are singletons and the top ten take 17%. Sequences were derived from PBMCs, sampled about 49 days after the first yellow fever vaccination. The receptor set was obtained from a man between 18 and 35 years old who received the YFV17D yellow fever vaccine. CDR3s include the opening cysteine and the closing phenylalanine or tryptophan. D genes are given only for firm matches. Size is stated for part of the rows, as once, few or many counts, or as a class when the clone is expanded.

V	size	D	J	DNA	CDR3
TRBV7-6	NA	TRBD1	TRBJ2-1	TGTGCCAGCAGCTCCAGACAGGGCCCCAATGAGCAGTTCTTC	CASSSRQGPNEQFF
TRBV12-3/TRBV12-4	few	TRBD1	TRBJ1-4	TGTGCCAGCAGTTATGAGACAGGGGGTGAAAAACTGTTTTTT	CASSYETGGEKLFF
TRBV7-9	NA	NA	TRBJ2-7	TGTGCCAGCAGCTGGACAGATGGACCCCACGAGCAGTACTTC	CASSWTDGPHEQYF
TRBV4-2	NA	NA	TRBJ2-4	TGTGCCAGCAGCCAAGATGGGCGGACGCATGCCTCACCTTCCAAAAACATTCAGTACTTC	CASSQDGRTHASPSKNIQYF
TRBV10-3	few	TRBD1	TRBJ2-7	TGTGCCATCAGTAACTCGGGACAGGTTACCTCCTACGAGCAGTACTTC	CAISNSGQVTSYEQYF
TRBV12-3/TRBV12-4	NA	NA	TRBJ2-5	TGTGCCAGCAGTTTAGCCGTCCGGGAGACCCAGTACTTC	CASSLAVRETQYF
TRBV6-2/TRBV6-3	many	NA	TRBJ1-5	TGTGCCAGCAGTTTCTTTAATCAGCCCCAGCATTTT	CASSFFNQPQHF
TRBV7-2	few	NA	TRBJ2-7	TGTGCCAGCAGCTCCGGGGCCTACTACGAGCAGTACTTC	CASSSGAYYEQYF
TRBV6-1	few	NA	TRBJ2-7	TGTGCCAGCAGTGAAAGGGCAGTGAAGTCCTACGAGCAGTACTTC	CASSERAVKSYEQYF
TRBV18	few	NA	TRBJ2-1	TGTGCCAGCTCACCAACTGGCTTAAAGGGCTCCTACAATGAGCAGTTCTTC	CASSPTGLKGSYNEQFF
TRBV29-1	few	NA	TRBJ2-1	TGCAGCGGCCGTGGGGGCCGGGAGCAGTTCTTC	CSGRGGREQFF
TRBV7-2	many	TRBD2	TRBJ2-5	TGTGCCAGCAGCTTAGATGCGGGGGGGCAAGAGACCCAGTACTTC	CASSLDAGGQETQYF
TRBV5-1	few	NA	TRBJ1-2	TGCGCCAGCAGCTTGACTAATTTCGGTGGAGGGTATGGCTACACCTTC	CASSLTNFGGGYGYTF
TRBV25-1	few	TRBD1	TRBJ2-3	TGTGCCAGCAGTGAAGGACAGGACCCGGATACGCAGTATTTT	CASSEGQDPDTQYF
TRBV7-9	few	NA	TRBJ2-1	TGTGCCAGCAGCTTACAGGGGCCGACCTACAATGAGCAGTTCTTC	CASSLQGPTYNEQFF
TRBV20-1	NA	NA	TRBJ2-5	TGCTGTGCTAGAGATCTCCCCTTTGGGGGGCAAGAGACCCAGTACTTC	CCARDLPFGGQETQYF
TRBV5-1	many	NA	TRBJ2-1	TGCGCCAGCAGTAGTCGGACACCAAGGGGTGAGCAGTTCTTC	CASSSRTPRGEQFF
TRBV5-6	NA	NA	TRBJ1-5	TGTGCCAGCAGCTTGGGGGGATGGCAGCCCCAGCATTTT	CASSLGGWQPQHF
TRBV7-2	many	NA	TRBJ2-1	TGTGCCAGCAGCGGGAGAGACCGGGAGCAGTTCTTC	CASSGRDREQFF
TRBV12-3/TRBV12-4	NA	NA	TRBJ1-4	TGTGCCAGCAGCCGGAATGGGGCAACTAATGAAAAACTGTTTTTT	CASSRNGATNEKLFF
TRBV7-8	NA	NA	TRBJ2-1	TGTGCCAGCAGCTTCGAGGGGGGGAATGAGCAGTTCTTC	CASSFEGGNEQFF
TRBV6-5	NA	NA	TRBJ1-6	TGTGCCAGCAGCCCCTGGGGTTCACCCCTCCACTTT	CASSPWGSPLHF
TRBV4-1	NA	TRBD2	TRBJ2-3	TGCGCCAGCAGCCAAAGGGTACTAGCGGGAGCTAGCACAGATACGCAGTATTTT	CASSQRVLAGASTDTQYF
TRBV4-2	few	NA	TRBJ1-2	TGTGCCAGCAGCCAAGATGGGAGGGTACCAAGGGGCTACACCTTC	CASSQDGRVPRGYTF
TRBV7-2	few	NA	TRBJ2-5	TGTGCCAGCAGCTTCCAGGGTGTTGAGACCCAGTACTTC	CASSFQGVETQYF
TRBV4-1	NA	TRBD2	TRBJ2-6	TGCGCCAGCAGCCAAACTAGCGGGGCCTACTCTGGGGCCAACGTCCTGACTTTC	CASSQTSGAYSGANVLTF
TRBV7-2	NA	TRBD2	TRBJ2-5	TGTGCCAGCAGCTCCGTGCGGGGACTAGTAACGGAGACCCAGTACTTC	CASSSVRGLVTETQYF
TRBV9	NA	NA	TRBJ2-2	TGTGCCAGCAGCACGAGATGGGACACCGGGGAGCTGTTTTTT	CASSTRWDTGELFF
TRBV7-9	NA	NA	TRBJ1-5	TGTGCCAGCAGCTTCCAGGGGATAGAGCCCCAGCATTTT	CASSFQGIEPQHF